One and the same sample provided the 26 T cell receptor beta chains below, sequenced in a study of blood T cell repertoires in COVID-19. Some clones are missing from TCRdb's copy, which holds only in-frame ones; the method was immunoSEQ multiplex PCR. The sample consists of approximately 480,000 clones, approximately 86% of them appearing once. Sequencing input: PBMCs or T cells enriched from blood (not recorded which). Source of these receptors: a woman younger than 35 who had recovered from COVID-19.

This clone was recorded only once. The chain combines TRBV6-5 with TRBJ1-3; 8 nucleotides line up with TRBD1. The CDR3 is 15 amino acids. V shed 6 bases, J shed 5 bases, and the junction held 9 bases outside the gene matches. Germline lookup yields CDR1 MNHEY and CDR2 SVGAGI. The chain's CDR3 is CASSRGQVGRNTIYF. CDR3 bases: TGTGCCAGCAGCCGGGGACAGGTCGGGCGAAACACCATATATTTT.

This clone was seen more than once but under ten times. The sample contains more than one DNA sequence encoding this CDR3. The V call is TRBV2, the J call TRBJ1-6; D unresolved. This CDR3 is built from 14 residues. Trimming stripped 2 bases from V and 3 bases from J, with 5 bases between. The germline gives CDR1 SNHLY, CDR2 FYNNEI. In DNA form, the CDR3 reads TGTGCCAGCAGTGAATCGGGCTATAATTCACCCCTCCACTTT. Protein product: CASSESGYNSPLHF.

The chain uses TRBV18 and TRBJ1-5; D perhaps matches TRBD1 (5 bases). The length of the CDR3 is 13 residues. V lost 2 bases and J 3 bases, leaving 5 bases between the germline ends. Per the germline V gene, CDR1 is KGHSH and CDR2 is LQKENI. CDR3 coding DNA: TGTGCCAGCTCACCAGGGGCCAATCAGCCCCAGCATTTT. This translates into CASSPGANQPQHF.

The chain employs TRBV7-9 and TRBJ2-2; unclear D gene. CDR1 and CDR2 from the germline V gene are SEHNR and FQNEAQ (reference sequence). The CDR3 covers 12 residues. The germline V and J ends were trimmed by 4 bases and 11 bases, with 11 bases remaining between them. DNA of the CDR3: TGTGCCAGCAGCTCTTCCGTCCTAGAGCTGTTTTTT. This gives the protein CASSSSVLELFF.

V gene TRBV30 combines with J gene TRBJ1-2; D call uncertain. V was clipped by 4 bases and J by 8 bases, with 17 bases between them. This CDR3 is built from 13 residues. CDR1 is GTSNPN and CDR2 is SVGIG in the germline V gene (reference sequence). The CDR3 nucleotides are TGTGCCTGGAAAGCGACTAGAACGGGAGGCTACACCTTC. This translates into CAWKATRTGGYTF.

The V gene is TRBV30, the J gene TRBJ2-1; 7 bases are shared with TRBD1. Germline V gives CDR1 GTSNPN, CDR2 SVGIG (reference sequence). The CDR3 covers 15 residues. V lost 5 bases to trimming and J lost 5 bases; unmatched junction nucleotides: 12. CDR3 in DNA: TGTGCCTGGCCCACCATTGGGACAGCCGACAATGAGCAGTTCTTC. Amino acids: CAWPTIGTADNEQFF.

V is TRBV18 and J is TRBJ2-4; the D gene is possibly TRBD2 (5 bases). Germline V gene sequence: CDR1 KGHSH, CDR2 LQKENI. Trimming pared 3 bases from V and 15 bases from J, leaving 18 bases between. The CDR3 runs to 13 residues. CDR3 residues: CASSPRAADPRYF. The CDR3 nucleotides are TGTGCCAGCTCACCGAGGGCGGCGGACCCCCGGTACTTC.

This clone has just a few counts. V and J are TRBV21-1 and TRBJ1-5; the D call of TRBD1 is as the table states it, not checked on the DNA. TRBV21-1 is deemed a pseudogene. The CDR3 contains 20 residues. The CDR3 sequence is CASSKGFRQGISNSNQPQHF. In DNA, the CDR3 is TGTGCCAGCAGCAAAGGTTTTCGACAGGGAATTAGCAATAGCAATCAGCCCCAGCATTTT.

The V gene is TRBV5-6, the J gene TRBJ2-7; D is unresolved. Germline CDR1 is SGHDT and CDR2 is YYEEEE. V lost 5 bases and J lost 7, with 16 bases in between. The CDR3 is 13 amino acids. The CDR3 spells CASSPVLLSEQYF. CDR3 nucleotides: TGTGCCAGCAGTCCTGTCCTCCTCTCTGAGCAGTACTTC.

The chain recombines TRBV2 with TRBJ1-2; 7 bases map to TRBD1. The CDR3 spans 16 residues. The germline CDR1 and CDR2 sequences are SNHLY and FYNNEI. The V and J ends lost 6 bases and 2 bases, in that order; junction bases with no gene match: 12. The CDR3 loop reads CASRRSRGTQNYGYTF. Written as DNA, the CDR3 is TGTGCCAGCAGACGGAGCAGGGGGACGCAGAACTATGGCTACACCTTC.

This sequence joins TRBV3-1 (or the pseudogene TRBV3-2) and TRBJ1-2; no clear D. From germline, CDR1 is LGHDT and CDR2 YNNKEL (reference sequence). The CDR3 is made up of 12 amino acids. Trimming took off 1 base at V and 2 bases at J, with 2 bases between the two ends. Here the CDR3 DNA reads TGTGCCAGCAGCCAAGCGAACTATGGCTACACCTTC. Translated, it gives CASSQANYGYTF.

The genes are TRBV7-2 and TRBJ2-3, with 9 nucleotides matching TRBD2. V lost 2 bases to trimming and J lost 3 bases; unmatched junction nucleotides: 6. The CDR3 length is 16 residues. Germline CDR1 SGHTA, CDR2 FQGNSA. Here the CDR3 reads CASSLSLAGLTDTQYF. CDR3 sequence (DNA): TGTGCCAGCAGCTTATCTCTAGCGGGGTTAACAGATACGCAGTATTTT.

The chain employs TRBV7-2 and TRBJ2-3; TRBD2 matches at 10 bases. In germline, CDR1 is SGHTA, CDR2 FQGNSA. Losses at the gene ends were 5 bases for V and 0 bases for J; bases not matched to a gene: 8. There are 17 residues in the CDR3. CDR3 nucleotides: TGTGCCAGCAGCCGGGGGACTAGCGCCGCTAGCACAGATACGCAGTATTTT. Amino acids: CASSRGTSAASTDTQYF.

V is TRBV5-4 and J is TRBJ2-3, with 14 nucleotides matching TRBD2. Germline-derived CDR1 and CDR2 are SGHNT and YYREEE (reference sequence). This CDR3 has 18 residues. With V trimmed by 4 bases and J by 4 bases, 11 bases remained unmatched. The CDR3 protein is CASSRPGLAGDYSDTQYF. DNA for the CDR3: TGTGCCAGCAGCCGACCGGGACTAGCGGGGGATTATTCAGATACGCAGTATTTT.

CDR3 protein: CASGWGGEAFF. CDR3 nucleotides: TGTGCTAGTGGTTGGGGGGGTGAAGCTTTCTTT. The rearrangement uses TRBV12-5 and TRBJ1-1, with D perhaps matching TRBD1 (5 bases). The CDR3 loop spans 11 amino acids. Germline V lookup: CDR1 LGHNT, CDR2 FRNRAP. With 4 bases removed from V and 7 bases from J, the gap between germline ends came to 7 bases.

The CDR3 DNA reads as TGCGCCCGTGAGACGGAGACTGCAACTAATGAAAAACTGTTTTTT. It codes for CARETETATNEKLFF. The rearrangement joins TRBV5-1 to TRBJ1-4; no clear D. Germline V gene data show CDR1 as SGHRS and CDR2 as YFSETQ. The CDR3 contains 15 residues. Trimming removed 10 bases at V and 0 bases at J, with 16 bases between.

The chain is built from TRBV7-9 and TRBJ1-4; TRBD1 agrees at 8 bases. Trimming took 1 base from V and 8 from J; bases not matched to a gene: 6. This CDR3 has 15 amino acids. From germline, CDR1 is SEHNR and CDR2 FQNEAQ (reference sequence). CDR3: CASSLEGRGREKLFF. As DNA, the CDR3 is TGTGCCAGCAGCTTAGAGGGCAGGGGGCGCGAAAAACTGTTTTTT.

The chain employs TRBV6-2 or TRBV6-3 and TRBJ2-7; 7 bases map to TRBD2. V dropped 5 bases and J dropped 0; count of bases not matched to a gene: 7. The CDR3 extends over 15 amino acids. Germline V gives CDR1 MNHEY, CDR2 SVGEGT. CDR3 DNA sequence: TGTGCCAGCAGTGCCGGGACTACACCCTCCTACGAGCAGTACTTC. Translated, it gives CASSAGTTPSYEQYF.

This chain links TRBV5-4 with TRBJ1-1; 11 bases are a match to TRBD1. The CDR3 has 15 residues. The junction had 5 bases not matched to a gene; V was cut back by 4 bases and J by 3 bases. CDR1 SGHNT and CDR2 YYREEE come from the germline V gene (reference sequence). The CDR3 here is CASSGGQGEYTEAFF. As DNA, the CDR3 is TGTGCCAGCAGCGGGGGACAGGGGGAGTACACTGAAGCTTTCTTT.

The CDR3 is CASSYRETEAFF. For the CDR3, the DNA is TGTGCCAGCAGTTACCGGGAAACTGAAGCTTTCTTT. The V call is TRBV6-6, the J call TRBJ1-1; D call uncertain. CDR3 length equals 12 residues. The germline CDR1 and CDR2 sequences are MNHNY and SVGAGI (reference sequence). With 2 bases removed from V and 5 bases from J, the gap between germline ends came to 6 bases.

The V gene is TRBV10-1, the J gene TRBJ2-1, with D tentatively TRBD2 (5 bases). The CDR3 has 11 amino acids. V lost 4 bases and J 12 bases, leaving 10 bases between the germline ends. Germline CDR1 is WNHNN and CDR2 is SYGVQD (reference sequence). The CDR3 here is CASSAGLTQFF. CDR3 DNA sequence: TGCGCCAGCAGTGCCGGACTGACGCAGTTCTTC.

The chain carries TRBV4-1 and TRBJ1-3; tentative D call: TRBD1 (5 bases). The CDR3 loop spans 18 amino acids. Germline CDR1 MGHRA, CDR2 YSYEKL. The V end lost 0 bases, the J end lost 0 bases, and 15 bases lay between the germline ends. CDR3 protein: CASSQESQGGDSGNTIYF. The CDR3 DNA follows: TGCGCCAGCAGCCAAGAGAGTCAGGGTGGGGACTCTGGAAACACCATATATTTT.

The chain joins TRBV19 to TRBJ1-5; possible D gene TRBD1, 6 bases. The CDR3 has 15 residues. Per the germline V gene, CDR1 is LNHDA and CDR2 is SQIVND (reference sequence). Trimming removed 6 bases at V and 7 bases at J, with 19 bases between. CDR3 loop: CASRSPGARGQPQHF. The CDR3 coding sequence is TGTGCCAGTAGAAGTCCCGGGGCCAGGGGACAGCCCCAGCATTTT.

The chain is built from TRBV3-1 (or the pseudogene TRBV3-2) and TRBJ1-2, with TRBD1 matching 8 bases. V was pared by 0 bases and J by 7 bases, with 10 bases of the junction left unmatched. The V gene's germline CDR1 is LGHDT and CDR2 YNNKEL (reference sequence). The CDR3 runs to 16 residues. The CDR3: CASSQDLGDRGFGYTF. CDR3 nucleotides: TGTGCCAGCAGCCAAGATTTGGGAGACAGGGGCTTTGGCTACACCTTC.

This clone was seen just once. The chain carries TRBV5-1 and TRBJ1-4; D is undetermined. The V end was cut by 4 bases, the J end by 0 bases, with 10 bases between. The CDR3 is made up of 15 amino acids. The germline V gene encodes CDR1 SGHRS and CDR2 YFSETQ. CDR3 bases: TGCGCCAGCAGCACAGACACCGCAACTAATGAAAAACTGTTTTTT. Protein product: CASSTDTATNEKLFF.

The genes are TRBV6-1 and TRBJ2-7; a weak D match, TRBD2 (6 bases). The germline CDR1 and CDR2 sequences are MNHNS and SASEGT. The CDR3 runs to 16 residues. Trimming pared 0 bases from V and 3 bases from J, leaving 15 bases between. The CDR3 spells CASSEAGRGFHYEQYF. Written as DNA, the CDR3 is TGTGCCAGCAGTGAAGCGGGTCGGGGGTTCCACTACGAGCAGTACTTC.